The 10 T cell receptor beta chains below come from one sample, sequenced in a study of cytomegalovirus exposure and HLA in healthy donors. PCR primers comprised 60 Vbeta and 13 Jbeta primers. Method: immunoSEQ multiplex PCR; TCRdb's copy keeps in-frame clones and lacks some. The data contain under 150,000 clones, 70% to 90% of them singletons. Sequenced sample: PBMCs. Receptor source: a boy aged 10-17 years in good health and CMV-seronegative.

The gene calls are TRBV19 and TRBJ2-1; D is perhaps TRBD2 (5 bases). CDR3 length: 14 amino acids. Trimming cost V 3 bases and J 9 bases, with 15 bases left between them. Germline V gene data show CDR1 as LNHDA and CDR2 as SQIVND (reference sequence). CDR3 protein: CASSIAPGLGEQFF. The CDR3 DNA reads TGTGCCAGTAGTATCGCTCCGGGGTTGGGTGAGCAGTTCTTC.

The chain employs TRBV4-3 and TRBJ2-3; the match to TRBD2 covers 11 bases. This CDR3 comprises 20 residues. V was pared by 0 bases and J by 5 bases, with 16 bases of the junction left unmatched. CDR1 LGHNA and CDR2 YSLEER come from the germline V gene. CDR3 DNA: TGCGCCAGCAGCCAAGAAGTAGGTTGGAGTAGCGGGAGGGCCTTAGATACGCAGTATTTT. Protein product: CASSQEVGWSSGRALDTQYF.

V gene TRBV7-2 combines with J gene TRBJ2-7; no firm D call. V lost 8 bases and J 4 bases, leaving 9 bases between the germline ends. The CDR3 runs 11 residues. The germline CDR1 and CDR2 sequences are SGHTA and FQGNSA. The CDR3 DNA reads TGTGCCAGCGGCCCGGGTTACGAGCAGTACTTC. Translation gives CASGPGYEQYF.

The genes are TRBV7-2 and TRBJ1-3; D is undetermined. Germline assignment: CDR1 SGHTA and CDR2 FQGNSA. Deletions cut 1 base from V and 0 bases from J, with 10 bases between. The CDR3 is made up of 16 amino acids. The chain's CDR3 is CASSLVFSSSGNTIYF. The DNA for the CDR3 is TGTGCCAGCAGCTTAGTCTTTTCCAGCTCTGGAAACACCATATATTTT.

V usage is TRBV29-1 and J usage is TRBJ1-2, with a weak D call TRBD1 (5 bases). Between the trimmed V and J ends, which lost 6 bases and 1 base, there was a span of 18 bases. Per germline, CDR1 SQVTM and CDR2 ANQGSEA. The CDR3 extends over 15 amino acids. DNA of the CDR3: TGCAGCGTCGGGGAGGGACTAAACCATAACTATGGCTACACCTTC. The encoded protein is CSVGEGLNHNYGYTF. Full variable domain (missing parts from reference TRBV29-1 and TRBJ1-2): SAVISQKPSRDICQRGTSLTIQCQVDSQVTMMFWYRQQPGQSLTLIATANQGSEATYESGFVIDKFPISRPNLTFSTLTVSNMSPEDSSIYLCSVGEGLNHNYGYTFGSGTRLTVV.

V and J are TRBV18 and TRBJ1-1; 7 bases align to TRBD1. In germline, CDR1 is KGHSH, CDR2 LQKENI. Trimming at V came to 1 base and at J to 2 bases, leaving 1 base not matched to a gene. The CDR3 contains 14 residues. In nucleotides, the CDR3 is TGTGCCAGCTCACCACGACAGGGCAACACTGAAGCTTTCTTT. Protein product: CASSPRQGNTEAFF. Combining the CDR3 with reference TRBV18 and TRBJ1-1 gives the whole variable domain NAGVMQNPRHLVRRRGQEARLRCSPMKGHSHVYWYRQLPEEGLKFMVYLQKENIIDESGMPKERFSAEFPKEGPSILRIQQVVRGDSAAYFCASSPRQGNTEAFFGQGTRLTVV.

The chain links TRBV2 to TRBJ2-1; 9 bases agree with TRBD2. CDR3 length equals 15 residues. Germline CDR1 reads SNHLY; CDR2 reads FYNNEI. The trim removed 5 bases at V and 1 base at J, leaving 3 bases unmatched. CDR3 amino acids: CASSPTSGSYNEQFF. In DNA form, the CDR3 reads TGTGCCAGCAGTCCGACTAGCGGATCCTACAATGAGCAGTTCTTC.

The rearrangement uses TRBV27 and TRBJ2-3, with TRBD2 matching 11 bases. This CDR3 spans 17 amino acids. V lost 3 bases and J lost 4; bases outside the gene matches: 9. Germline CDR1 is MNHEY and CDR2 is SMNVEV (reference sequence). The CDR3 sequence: CASSLLPYSGRADTQYF. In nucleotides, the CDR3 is TGTGCCAGCAGTTTGTTACCCTATAGCGGGAGGGCAGATACGCAGTATTTT.

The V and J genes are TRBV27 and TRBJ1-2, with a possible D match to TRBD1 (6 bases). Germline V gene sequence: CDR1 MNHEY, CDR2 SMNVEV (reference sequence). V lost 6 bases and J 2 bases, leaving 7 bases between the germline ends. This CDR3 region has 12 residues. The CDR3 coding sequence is TGTGCCAGCAGGGGGACAAACTATGGCTACACCTTC. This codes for CASRGTNYGYTF.

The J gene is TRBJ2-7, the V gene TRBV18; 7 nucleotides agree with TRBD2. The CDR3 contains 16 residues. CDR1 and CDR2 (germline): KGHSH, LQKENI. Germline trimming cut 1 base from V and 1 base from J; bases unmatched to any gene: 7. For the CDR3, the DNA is TGTGCCAGCTCACCACTTGGGCGGGAGATATCCTACGAGCAGTACTTC. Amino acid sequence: CASSPLGREISYEQYF.